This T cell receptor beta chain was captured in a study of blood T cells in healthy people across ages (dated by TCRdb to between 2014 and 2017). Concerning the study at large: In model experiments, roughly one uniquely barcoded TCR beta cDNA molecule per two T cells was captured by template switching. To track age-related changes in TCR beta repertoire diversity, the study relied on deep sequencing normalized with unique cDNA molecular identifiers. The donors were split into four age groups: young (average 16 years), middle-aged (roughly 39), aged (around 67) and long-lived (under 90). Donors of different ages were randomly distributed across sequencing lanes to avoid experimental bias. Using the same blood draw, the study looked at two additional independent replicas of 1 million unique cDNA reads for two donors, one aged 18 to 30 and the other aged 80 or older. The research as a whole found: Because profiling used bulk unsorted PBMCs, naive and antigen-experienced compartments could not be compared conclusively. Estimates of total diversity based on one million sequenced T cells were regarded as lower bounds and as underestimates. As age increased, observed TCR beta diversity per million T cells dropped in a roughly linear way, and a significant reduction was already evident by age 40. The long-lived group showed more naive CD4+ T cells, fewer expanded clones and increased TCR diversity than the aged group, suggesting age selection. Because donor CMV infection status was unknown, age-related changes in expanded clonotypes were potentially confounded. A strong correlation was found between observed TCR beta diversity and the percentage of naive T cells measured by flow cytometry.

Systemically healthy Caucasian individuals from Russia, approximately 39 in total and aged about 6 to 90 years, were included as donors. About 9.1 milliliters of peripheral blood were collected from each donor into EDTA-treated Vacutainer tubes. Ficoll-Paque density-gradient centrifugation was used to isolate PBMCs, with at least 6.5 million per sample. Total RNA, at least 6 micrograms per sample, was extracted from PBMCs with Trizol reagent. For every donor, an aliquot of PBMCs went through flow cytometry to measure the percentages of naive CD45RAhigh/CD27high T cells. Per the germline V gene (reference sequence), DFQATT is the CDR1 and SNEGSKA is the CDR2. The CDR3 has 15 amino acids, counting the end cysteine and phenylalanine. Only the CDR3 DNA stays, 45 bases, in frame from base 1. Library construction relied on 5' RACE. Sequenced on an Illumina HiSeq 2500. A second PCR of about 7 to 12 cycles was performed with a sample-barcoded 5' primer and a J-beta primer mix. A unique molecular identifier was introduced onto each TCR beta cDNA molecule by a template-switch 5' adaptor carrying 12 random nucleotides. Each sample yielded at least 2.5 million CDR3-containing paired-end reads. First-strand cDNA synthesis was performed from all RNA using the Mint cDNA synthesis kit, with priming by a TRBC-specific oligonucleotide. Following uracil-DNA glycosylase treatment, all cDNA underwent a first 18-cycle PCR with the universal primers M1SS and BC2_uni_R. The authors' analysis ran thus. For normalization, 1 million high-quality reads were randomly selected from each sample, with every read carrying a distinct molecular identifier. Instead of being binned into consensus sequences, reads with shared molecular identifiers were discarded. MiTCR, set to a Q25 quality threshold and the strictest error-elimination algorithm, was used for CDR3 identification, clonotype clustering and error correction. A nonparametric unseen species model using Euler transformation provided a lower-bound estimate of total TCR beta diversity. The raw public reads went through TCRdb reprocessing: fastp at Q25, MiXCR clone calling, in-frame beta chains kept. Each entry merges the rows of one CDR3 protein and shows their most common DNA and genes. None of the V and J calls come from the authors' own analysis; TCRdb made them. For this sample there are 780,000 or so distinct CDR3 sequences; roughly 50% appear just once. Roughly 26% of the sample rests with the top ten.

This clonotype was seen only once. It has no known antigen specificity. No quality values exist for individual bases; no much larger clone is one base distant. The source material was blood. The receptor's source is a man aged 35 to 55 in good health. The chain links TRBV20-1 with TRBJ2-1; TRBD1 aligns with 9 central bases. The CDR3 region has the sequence CSLLYRGPVPNEQFF. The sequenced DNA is TGCAGCCTCTTATACAGGGGGCCCGTCCCCAATGAGCAGTTCTTC.